This T cell receptor (beta chain) was profiled in a study of blood T cell repertoires in COVID-19. Study background: There were acute and convalescent COVID-19 samples, and they came from the United States, Italy and Spain. T cells, B-cell-depleted T cells, or PBMCs provided the cDNA or gDNA that served as material.

Original methodology: Using reference gene primer amplification, nucleated cell counts were estimated. The table came from immunoSEQ multiplex PCR; TCRdb's copy has only in-frame clones and leaves some out. V, J and clone size are those of that table, while D and trimming were read from the DNA. This sample has around 140,000 clones, with nearly 85% found just once. This clone was seen just once. This CDR3 spans 15 amino acids. Germline V lookup: CDR1 LGHNA, CDR2 YSLEER. Trimming removed 1 base from V and 2 bases from J, with 10 bases in between. The TCR was taken from a human donor in a cohort sampled during active COVID-19. Sequences were obtained from peripheral blood. The V call is TRBV4-3, the J call TRBJ2-3; D gene unclear. The CDR3 DNA is TGCGCCAGCAGCCAAGTAGCCTACTCCACAGATACGCAGTATTTT. Encoded protein: CASSQVAYSTDTQYF.